The 25 T cell receptor beta chains in this list originate from one sample, sequenced in a study of post-analysis software for immune sequencing data. The TCR beta cDNA libraries carried unique molecular identifiers. TCRdb processed the PCR reads anew with MiXCR; each CDR3 protein has one entry. The sample holds under 650,000 distinct CDR3 sequences, 44% seen once. Study-level results: With TRBV5-6, TRBV5-1 and TRBV20-1 included, about 5 TRBV segments were more frequent in patients than in controls.

Their cognate antigens are unknown. The sample taken for sequencing was blood. These receptors all stem from a girl aged 10-17 years with multiple sclerosis.

In its sample, this clonotype was seen a few times. This chain joins TRBV4-1 and TRBJ2-6; the D is unclear. Trimming cost V 4 bases and J 0 bases, with 10 bases left between them. From germline, CDR1 is MGHRA and CDR2 YSYEKL. The CDR3 consists of 16 residues. CDR3 in DNA: TGCGCCAGCAGCCTGGACCGCCGCTCTGGGGCCAACGTCCTGACTTTC. This encodes CASSLDRRSGANVLTF.

The rearrangement joins TRBV12-3 or TRBV12-4 to TRBJ2-5; D is unclear. The CDR3 has 14 amino acids. Trimming removed 3 bases from V and 2 bases from J, with 10 bases in between. The CDR3 nucleotides read TGTGCCAGCAGTTTGTTCGGGCGACAAGAGACCCAGTACTTC. Amino acid sequence: CASSLFGRQETQYF.

This chain connects TRBV29-1 to TRBJ1-1; D possibly corresponds to TRBD1 (5 bases). Germline V gives CDR1 SQVTM, CDR2 ANQGSEA. This CDR3 is built from 10 residues. This chain's CDR3 is CRGGDTEAFF. The CDR3 region has the DNA TGCAGGGGGGGTGACACTGAAGCTTTCTTT.

The CDR3 loop is CSARPDSHQETQYF. The CDR3 region has the DNA TGCAGTGCTAGACCCGACAGCCACCAAGAGACCCAGTACTTC. J is TRBJ2-5 and V is TRBV20-1; TRBD1 is a possible D gene (5 bases). CDR1 and CDR2 from the germline V gene are DFQATT and SNEGSKA (reference sequence). The CDR3 length is 14 residues. Deletions cut 2 bases from V and 0 bases from J, with 10 bases between.

This clonotype has just a few counts. The rearrangement uses TRBV4-1 and TRBJ2-5; the match to TRBD2 covers 8 bases. Per the germline V gene, CDR1 is MGHRA and CDR2 is YSYEKL. V shed 6 bases, J shed 5 bases, and the junction held 11 bases outside the gene matches. The CDR3 extends over 15 amino acids. The CDR3 DNA follows: TGCGCCAGCAGACTCCGGGAGGGGCCGCGGGAGACCCAGTACTTC. Its translation is CASRLREGPRETQYF.

This clonotype came up a few times. J is TRBJ2-5 and V is TRBV7-6, with a weak D call TRBD1 (5 bases). Germline lookup yields CDR1 SGHVS and CDR2 FNYEAQ. There are 13 residues in the CDR3. Between the trimmed V and J ends, which lost 3 bases and 6 bases, there was a span of 11 bases. The CDR3 DNA is TGTGCCAGCAGCTTCAGTCAGGGCAAGACCCAGTACTTC. Translating gives CASSFSQGKTQYF.

To note about this clonotype: A read error may produce the germline difference seen at one junction end. This rearrangement joins TRBV5-4 to TRBJ2-3; 11 bases agree with TRBD2. The CDR3 totals 15 residues. From germline, CDR1 is SGHNT and CDR2 YYREEE (reference sequence). In DNA form, the CDR3 reads TGTGCCAACAGCCAAACTAGCGGGAGAACAGATACGCAGTATTTT. Amino acids: CANSQTSGRTDTQYF.

The chain couples TRBV20-1 to TRBJ2-7; TRBD1 is a possible D gene (5 bases). Trimming cost V 1 base and J 5 bases, with 18 bases left between them. CDR1 and CDR2 from the germline V gene are DFQATT and SNEGSKA (reference sequence). This CDR3 is built from 15 residues. The CDR3 protein is CSARALGRDDHEQYF. Here the CDR3 DNA reads TGCAGTGCTAGAGCGCTGGGCAGGGATGACCACGAGCAGTACTTC.

V gene TRBV7-2 combines with J gene TRBJ2-7; 7 bases match TRBD1. This CDR3 is built from 16 residues. Germline-derived CDR1 and CDR2 are SGHTA and FQGNSA. The V and J ends lost 7 bases and 3 bases, in that order; junction bases with no gene match: 15. The DNA of the CDR3 is TGTGCCAGCACCCTTACTCCGGGGACAGCTATCTACGAGCAGTACTTC. Its translation: CASTLTPGTAIYEQYF. The complete variable domain, with remaining parts taken from reference TRBV7-2 and TRBJ2-7, reads GAGVSQSPSNKVTEKGKDVELRCDPISGHTALYWYRQSLGQGLEFLIYFQGNSAPDKSGLPSDRFSAERTGGSVSTLTIQRTQQEDSAVYLCASTLTPGTAIYEQYFGPGTRLTVT.

The genes are TRBV24-1 and TRBJ2-7, with TRBD1 identical over 9 bases. The J call may be wrong; the DNA end is better matched by TRBJ2-5. This CDR3 has 13 amino acids. Germline V gene sequence: CDR1 KGHDR, CDR2 SFDVKD. The DNA for the CDR3 is TGTGCCACCAGTAGGACAGGGGATGAGACCCAGTACTTC. Translating gives CATSRTGDETQYF.

In its sample, this clonotype was seen a few times. The V call is TRBV20-1, the J call TRBJ1-2; 9 nucleotides line up with TRBD1. After removal of 6 bases from V and 8 bases from J, the junction contained 4 bases not matched to a gene. In germline, CDR1 is DFQATT, CDR2 SNEGSKA (reference sequence). The CDR3 totals 11 residues. The CDR3 loop is CSARTGDGYTF. The CDR3 nucleotides read TGCAGTGCCCGGACAGGGGACGGCTACACCTTC.

This clonotype was recorded a few times. The V call is TRBV12-3 or TRBV12-4, the J call TRBJ2-1; a possible D gene is TRBD1 (6 bases). V lost 5 bases to trimming and J lost 3 bases, with 14 bases between them. The CDR3 is 15 residues long. In nucleotides, the CDR3 is TGTGCCAGCAGTCCTCGGGACATAGGCTACAATGAGCAGTTCTTC. As protein: CASSPRDIGYNEQFF.

The V and J genes are TRBV20-1 and TRBJ1-5, with TRBD1 as a possible D gene (5 bases). V lost 4 bases to trimming and J lost 6 bases, with 10 bases between them. CDR1 DFQATT and CDR2 SNEGSKA come from the germline V gene (reference sequence). CDR3 length equals 12 residues. CDR3 residues: CSATGEAQPQHF. The CDR3 region has the DNA TGCAGTGCTACGGGGGAGGCTCAGCCCCAGCATTTT.

This chain joins TRBV12-3 or TRBV12-4 and TRBJ1-2; no reliable D call. The length of the CDR3 is 15 residues. The V end was cut by 7 bases, the J end by 4 bases, with 19 bases between. The CDR3: CASTQLGGRGYGYTF. The CDR3 DNA reads TGTGCCAGCACCCAGCTGGGAGGCCGAGGCTATGGCTACACCTTC.

This chain connects TRBV12-3 or TRBV12-4 to TRBJ2-7; no clear D. Trimming took 3 bases from V and 0 from J, leaving 9 bases between them. There are 14 residues in the CDR3. CDR3: CASSFDWGSYEQYF. The CDR3 DNA reads as TGTGCCAGCAGTTTCGACTGGGGCTCCTACGAGCAGTACTTC.

The rearrangement links TRBV10-2 to TRBJ2-7; the match to TRBD1 covers 10 bases. Germline lookup yields CDR1 WSHSY and CDR2 SAAADI. Trimming at V came to 0 bases and at J to 6 bases, leaving 11 bases not matched to a gene. The CDR3 has 17 residues. The CDR3 sequence is CASSESGYRDRGPEQYF. The DNA for the CDR3 is TGCGCCAGCAGTGAGTCGGGGTATAGGGACAGGGGCCCCGAGCAGTACTTC.

The rearrangement uses TRBV7-2 and TRBJ2-7; possibly TRBD1 for D (5 bases). V gave up 2 bases and J gave up 2 bases, with 25 bases separating them. Germline V gene data show CDR1 as SGHTA and CDR2 as FQGNSA. The CDR3 totals 19 residues. CDR3 amino acids: CASSLLVSAGHSKTYEQYF. In DNA form, the CDR3 reads TGTGCCAGCAGCTTACTGGTGTCTGCAGGACATAGTAAGACCTACGAGCAGTACTTC.

Ten or more counts support this clonotype. The chain uses TRBV29-1 and TRBJ2-1; the D gene could be TRBD1 or TRBD2 (5 bases each). The CDR3 is made up of 10 amino acids. V was clipped by 6 bases and J by 5 bases, with 5 bases between them. Germline V lookup: CDR1 SQVTM, CDR2 ANQGSEA. The CDR3 protein is CSVGDNEQFF. DNA of the CDR3: TGCAGCGTGGGGGACAATGAGCAGTTCTTC.

The V and J genes are TRBV7-6 and TRBJ2-2; D is uncertain. This CDR3 contains 17 residues. Between the trimmed V and J ends, which lost 1 base and 0 bases, there was a span of 12 bases. Germline V gene lookup returns CDR1 SGHVS and CDR2 FNYEAQ. CDR3: CASSLEERNANTGELFF. DNA for the CDR3: TGTGCCAGCAGCTTAGAAGAGCGAAACGCGAACACCGGGGAGCTGTTTTTT.

This chain connects TRBV7-9 to TRBJ2-7; no reliable D call. CDR1 SEHNR and CDR2 FQNEAQ come from the germline V gene (reference sequence). This CDR3 spans 13 amino acids. Trimming left V 5 bases short and J 2 bases short, with 10 bases between. CDR3 amino acids: CASSLPGAYEQYF. CDR3 in DNA: TGTGCCAGCAGCCTACCTGGGGCCTACGAGCAGTACTTC.

This clonotype has a count of ten or more. The chain combines TRBV29-1 with TRBJ2-7, with TRBD1 matching over 12 bases. This CDR3 is 13 amino acids long. Germline lookup yields CDR1 SQVTM and CDR2 ANQGSEA. V dropped 4 bases and J dropped 4; count of bases not matched to a gene: 2. CDR3 sequence (DNA): TGCAGCGTTGGGGACAGGGGGCCGTACGAGCAGTACTTC. Translated: CSVGDRGPYEQYF.

This clonotype was recorded a few times. The chain joins TRBV25-1 to TRBJ1-1, with D possibly matching TRBD1 (6 bases). Trimming cost V 4 bases and J 0 bases, with 12 bases left between them. The germline CDR1 and CDR2 sequences are MGHDK and SYGVNS. This CDR3 spans 15 amino acids. In DNA, the CDR3 is TGTGCCAGCAGTGGGGGGCATTGGGTGAACACTGAAGCTTTCTTT. This encodes CASSGGHWVNTEAFF.

This clonotype has more than one count but fewer than ten. The rearrangement uses TRBV9 and TRBJ1-2; D gene ambiguous. V shed 4 bases and J shed 4 bases, with 11 bases lying between them. From germline, CDR1 is SGDLS and CDR2 YYNGEE. The CDR3 sequence is 13 residues long. The CDR3 sequence is CASSTSWGYGYTF. CDR3 in DNA: TGTGCCAGCAGCACATCGTGGGGCTATGGCTACACCTTC.

This clonotype was observed once. This chain uses TRBV20-1 with TRBJ2-1; D call uncertain. V shed 1 base and J shed 2 bases, with 18 bases lying between them. Per the germline V gene, CDR1 is DFQATT and CDR2 is SNEGSKA (reference sequence). CDR3 length: 17 amino acids. CDR3: CSARVALPYSPYNEQFF. The CDR3 DNA follows: TGCAGTGCTAGAGTGGCCTTACCCTATTCCCCCTACAATGAGCAGTTCTTC.

The genes are TRBV7-9 and TRBJ2-7; 7 nucleotides align to TRBD2. TRBJ2-1 matches the DNA end more closely, so the J call is doubtful. The V gene's germline CDR1 is SEHNR and CDR2 FQNEAQ (reference sequence). The CDR3 is made up of 13 amino acids. This CDR3 reads CASSLGGRGEQFF. DNA of the CDR3: TGTGCCAGCAGCTTAGGAGGGAGGGGTGAGCAGTTCTTC.